These 31 T cell receptor beta chains were sequenced from one sample in a study of shared clonotypes between healthy human individuals. The assay was immunoSEQ multiplex PCR, and TCRdb's table has in-frame clones only and misses some. The sample has millions of clones, 85% to 95% seen once. Sequencing was carried out using naive CD4+ T cells sorted from blood. Subset specified: CD45RA+ positively selected. The receptor set was obtained from a man between 18 and 35 years old in good health.

Comments on this clone: This sample also contains other DNA sequences that code for the same CDR3. The CDR3 DNA is TGTGCCAGCAGTTTAGGTGGGGTGACCGGGGAGCTGTTTTTT. Protein sequence: CASSLGGVTGELFF. The chain joins TRBV28 to TRBJ2-2; D not certain. From germline, CDR1 is MDHEN and CDR2 SYDVKM. CDR3 length equals 14 residues. Between the trimmed V and J ends, which lost 2 bases and 5 bases, there was a span of 9 bases.

CDR3 in amino acids: CASSFWSATEAFF. The CDR3 nucleotides read TGTGCCAGCAGCTTTTGGTCGGCCACTGAAGCTTTCTTT. V gene TRBV7-2 combines with J gene TRBJ1-1; D gene ambiguous. This CDR3 has 13 amino acids. Per the germline V gene, CDR1 is SGHTA and CDR2 is FQGNSA. Trimming removed 3 bases at V and 4 bases at J, with 9 bases between.

This rearrangement joins TRBV28 to TRBJ2-5; perhaps TRBD2 as D (6 bases). In germline, CDR1 is MDHEN, CDR2 SYDVKM. The CDR3 sequence is 14 residues long. The V and J ends lost 7 bases and 8 bases respectively, with 20 bases between them. The DNA for the CDR3 is TGTGCCAGCACCTTTATCGACGGGGGTCGAACCCAGTACTTC. It specifies CASTFIDGGRTQYF. Full variable domain (outside the CDR3, taken from reference TRBV28 and TRBJ2-5): DVKVTQSSRYLVKRTGEKVFLECVQDMDHENMFWYRQDPGLGLRLIYFSYDVKMKEKGDIPEGYSVSREKKERFSLILESASTNQTSMYLCASTFIDGGRTQYFGPGTRLLVL.

V is TRBV7-9 and J is TRBJ2-3; perhaps TRBD2 as D (6 bases). The V end was cut by 4 bases, the J end by 2 bases, with 13 bases between. Germline V gene sequence: CDR1 SEHNR, CDR2 FQNEAQ (reference sequence). There are 15 residues in the CDR3. The CDR3 region has the DNA TGTGCCAGCAGCTCCCGGGGGACCGACACAGATACGCAGTATTTT. Amino acids: CASSSRGTDTDTQYF.

J is TRBJ1-2 and V is TRBV30, with a tentative D call TRBD1 (6 bases). V was trimmed by 4 bases and J by 9 bases, leaving 18 bases between them. Germline assignment: CDR1 GTSNPN and CDR2 SVGIG (reference sequence). CDR3 length: 13 amino acids. The CDR3: CAWTSGGADSYTF. Written as DNA, the CDR3 is TGTGCCTGGACCTCCGGGGGGGCGGACAGCTACACCTTC.

This clone was counted a few times. The V gene is TRBV30, the J gene TRBJ1-1; no reliable D call. The germline gives CDR1 GTSNPN, CDR2 SVGIG (reference sequence). The CDR3 totals 12 residues. V lost 2 bases, J lost 10 bases, and 14 bases lay in between. The CDR3 sequence: CAWSTPPRGAFF. CDR3 nucleotide sequence: TGTGCCTGGAGTACCCCGCCCCGGGGAGCTTTCTTT.

About this clone: At the DNA level, this CDR3 is encoded by other sequences in the same sample as well. The chain has TRBV5-1 and TRBJ2-5; the match to TRBD1 covers 7 bases. The CDR3 spans 15 residues. After removal of 0 bases from V and 4 bases from J, the junction contained 6 bases not matched to a gene. Germline V gene data show CDR1 as SGHRS and CDR2 as YFSETQ. CDR3 nucleotides: TGCGCCAGCAGCTTGGCCTTAGGGGGCGGAGAGACCCAGTACTTC. Translating it yields CASSLALGGGETQYF.

The V call is TRBV28, the J call TRBJ1-4; no reliable D call. The CDR3 covers 12 residues. Trimming left V 1 base short and J 13 bases short, with 10 bases between. Germline CDR1 is MDHEN and CDR2 is SYDVKM. The DNA of the CDR3 is TGTGCCAGCAGTTTATCTTTAGCGGGACTGTTTTTT. This sequence encodes CASSLSLAGLFF. Full variable domain (rest looked up from reference TRBV28 and TRBJ1-4): DVKVTQSSRYLVKRTGEKVFLECVQDMDHENMFWYRQDPGLGLRLIYFSYDVKMKEKGDIPEGYSVSREKKERFSLILESASTNQTSMYLCASSLSLAGLFFGSGTQLSVL.

The genes are TRBV7-9 and TRBJ1-4, with 10 bases lining up with TRBD1. Germline assignment: CDR1 SEHNR and CDR2 FQNEAQ (reference sequence). This CDR3 region has 14 residues. The ends lost 5 bases at V and 8 bases at J; junction bases unmatched: 5. The CDR3 here is CASSPGQGPEKLFF. CDR3 DNA: TGTGCCAGCAGCCCGGGACAGGGGCCGGAAAAACTGTTTTTT.

This sequence joins TRBV5-1 and TRBJ1-2; TRBD1 is a possible D gene (6 bases). The CDR3 extends over 13 amino acids. V lost 6 bases, J lost 6 bases, and 15 bases lay in between. From germline, CDR1 is SGHRS and CDR2 YFSETQ. The CDR3 region has the DNA TGCGCCAGCACCCCGGAAGGGGGGAATGGCTACACCTTC. The encoded protein is CASTPEGGNGYTF.

The V and J genes are TRBV2 and TRBJ2-3, with 7 bases that match TRBD2. V was clipped by 7 bases and J by 5 bases; unmatched bases: 21. This CDR3 has 18 residues. Germline CDR1 SNHLY, CDR2 FYNNEI. As DNA, the CDR3 is TGTGCCAGCACTCAAGGAGACGTAGTGGGGAGGGCCAAAGATACGCAGTATTTT. As protein: CASTQGDVVGRAKDTQYF.

The chain combines TRBV2 with TRBJ1-1; D uncertain. Germline V gene sequence: CDR1 SNHLY, CDR2 FYNNEI. Trimming cost V 6 bases and J 4 bases, with 12 bases left between them. The CDR3 is 13 amino acids. CDR3 coding DNA: TGTGCCAGCAGAAAGATTCCCGGCACTGAAGCTTTCTTT. Protein sequence: CASRKIPGTEAFF. Full variable domain (missing parts from reference TRBV2 and TRBJ1-1): EPEVTQTPSHQVTQMGQEVILRCVPISNHLYFYWYRQILGQKVEFLVSFYNNEISEKSEIFDDQFSVERPDGSNFTLKIRSTKLEDSAMYFCASRKIPGTEAFFGQGTRLTVV.

In the case of this clone: This CDR3 is also generated by other DNA sequences in the sample. This rearrangement joins TRBV5-6 to TRBJ2-1, with D possibly TRBD2 on 6 matching bases. V was trimmed by 4 bases and J by 3 bases, leaving 11 bases between them. This CDR3 is built from 14 residues. From germline, CDR1 is SGHDT and CDR2 YYEEEE. The DNA for the CDR3 is TGTGCCAGCAGCCTAGGGACTGTCTACAATGAGCAGTTCTTC. Encoded protein: CASSLGTVYNEQFF.

On this clone itself: The identical CDR3 is also encoded by other nucleotide sequences in the sample. The genes are TRBV6-5 and TRBJ1-1; D is undetermined. The CDR3 covers 13 residues. Between the trimmed V and J ends, which lost 2 bases and 0 bases, there was a span of 4 bases. Germline lookup yields CDR1 MNHEY and CDR2 SVGAGI. The CDR3: CASSYELNTEAFF. The DNA of the CDR3 is TGTGCCAGCAGTTACGAGCTGAACACTGAAGCTTTCTTT.

Details on this clone: Germline and junction disagree at one end, which may indicate a read error. The chain is built from TRBV10-3 and TRBJ1-2; the D gene is possibly TRBD1 (5 bases). Looked up from germline, CDR1 is ENHRY and CDR2 is SYGVKD. The CDR3 is made up of 15 amino acids. CDR3 sequence: CAISESGGLNYGYTF. CDR3 in DNA: TGTGCCATCAGCGAGTCGGGGGGACTTAACTATGGCTACACCTTC.

The chain uses TRBV29-1 and TRBJ1-1; 10 nucleotides agree with TRBD1. The CDR3 runs to 14 residues. Trimming removed 4 bases from V and 2 bases from J; junction bases left unmatched: 4. Germline-derived CDR1 and CDR2 are SQVTM and ANQGSEA. The CDR3 reads CSVGRQGANTEAFF. In DNA, the CDR3 is TGCAGCGTTGGTCGACAGGGGGCTAACACTGAAGCTTTCTTT.

The genes are TRBV5-4 and TRBJ2-2, with 12 positions matching TRBD2. Germline loops: CDR1 SGHNT, CDR2 YYREEE (reference sequence). The CDR3 sequence is 19 residues long. V lost 4 bases to trimming and J lost 3 bases; unmatched junction nucleotides: 13. This chain's CDR3 is CASSQLSSSGRAYTGELFF. The CDR3 coding sequence is TGTGCCAGCAGCCAGCTTAGTTCTAGCGGGAGGGCTTACACCGGGGAGCTGTTTTTT.

The chain joins TRBV7-2 to TRBJ2-7, with D uncertain. The CDR3 extends over 14 amino acids. V was shortened by 1 base and J by 2 bases, with 9 bases between the two germline ends. Germline CDR1 reads SGHTA; CDR2 reads FQGNSA. The CDR3, as DNA: TGTGCCAGCAGCTTAGAACTTAATACCTACGAGCAGTACTTC. Translation gives CASSLELNTYEQYF.

This clone was counted a single time. The J gene is TRBJ2-1, the V gene TRBV19; 9 nucleotides match TRBD1. CDR1 is LNHDA and CDR2 is SQIVND in the germline V gene (reference sequence). Germline trimming cut 5 bases from V and 6 bases from J; bases unmatched to any gene: 8. This CDR3 has 15 amino acids. This CDR3 reads CASSPDRGRFNEQFF. CDR3 nucleotides: TGTGCCAGTAGTCCGGACAGGGGACGCTTCAATGAGCAGTTCTTC.

The CDR3 region is CSGRTAGYGYTF. DNA for the CDR3: TGCAGCGGCCGGACAGCCGGCTATGGCTACACCTTC. The J gene is TRBJ1-2, the V gene TRBV29-1, with a tentative D call TRBD1 (6 bases). The V end lost 7 bases, the J end lost 4 bases, and 13 bases lay between the germline ends. Germline lookup yields CDR1 SQVTM and CDR2 ANQGSEA. The CDR3 runs to 12 residues.

The chain combines TRBV5-1 with TRBJ2-5, with D possibly TRBD1 on 6 matching bases. Looked up from germline, CDR1 is SGHRS and CDR2 is YFSETQ. The CDR3 loop spans 14 amino acids. Trimming left V 3 bases short and J 1 base short, with 10 bases between. CDR3 loop: CASSYTGTQETQYF. For the CDR3, the DNA is TGCGCCAGCAGCTACACAGGGACCCAAGAGACCCAGTACTTC.

V gene TRBV30 combines with J gene TRBJ1-6; D ambiguous. The CDR3 is made up of 13 amino acids. The germline V gene encodes CDR1 GTSNPN and CDR2 SVGIG (reference sequence). Deletions cut 4 bases from V and 8 bases from J, with 12 bases between. CDR3 sequence (DNA): TGTGCCTGGAACGGCCTAAGCGATTCACCCCTCCACTTT. Amino acids: CAWNGLSDSPLHF.

This clone has only one observation. This chain uses TRBV28 with TRBJ1-4; D remains unclear. CDR1 is MDHEN, CDR2 SYDVKM, per germline. V lost 7 bases and J lost 8, with 14 bases in between. CDR3 length equals 13 residues. CDR3 coding DNA: TGTGCCAGCAACACACCCCGGAACGAAAAACTGTTTTTT. This encodes CASNTPRNEKLFF.

This chain links TRBV28 with TRBJ2-3; 7 bases align to TRBD2. V trimming: 5 bases; J trimming: 0 bases; junction bases outside the gene matches: 2. The CDR3 spans 14 residues. Germline V lookup: CDR1 MDHEN, CDR2 SYDVKM. The CDR3 spells CASSRRGSTDTQYF. Written as DNA, the CDR3 is TGTGCCAGCAGTAGGCGGGGGAGCACAGATACGCAGTATTTT.

V gene TRBV25-1 combines with J gene TRBJ2-5; 10 bases are a match to TRBD1. The CDR3 has 15 amino acids. Looked up from germline, CDR1 is MGHDK and CDR2 is SYGVNS. V lost 6 bases to trimming and J lost 2 bases; unmatched junction nucleotides: 6. The CDR3 DNA reads TGTGCCAGCAGCCCCCGGGACAGGGGACAAGAGACCCAGTACTTC. It encodes CASSPRDRGQETQYF.

The V gene is TRBV9, the J gene TRBJ2-5; a weak D match, TRBD1 (5 bases). The CDR3 is 14 amino acids. The V gene lost 0 bases and the J gene lost 7 bases, with 13 bases spanning the gap. In germline, CDR1 is SGDLS, CDR2 YYNGEE. The CDR3 DNA follows: TGTGCCAGCAGCGTAGGGGGCAGTAGGACGACCCAGTACTTC. Amino acids: CASSVGGSRTTQYF.

This chain joins TRBV7-8 and TRBJ1-2, with D maybe TRBD1 (6 bases). Trimming took 3 bases from V and 8 from J, leaving 10 bases between them. Germline V CDR1 and CDR2: SGHVS, FQNEAQ. CDR3 size: 12 residues. CDR3 sequence (DNA): TGTGCCAGCAGCTTCACAGGGTACGGCTACACCTTC. Translated, it gives CASSFTGYGYTF.

The gene calls are TRBV27 and TRBJ1-2; 10 nucleotides align to TRBD1. The germline gives CDR1 MNHEY, CDR2 SMNVEV (reference sequence). This CDR3 is 13 amino acids long. V lost 5 bases and J lost 5; bases outside the gene matches: 2. CDR3 nucleotide sequence: TGTGCCAGCAGTCGGGGACAGGGGTATGGCTACACCTTC. Its translation: CASSRGQGYGYTF.

J is TRBJ2-1 and V is TRBV25-1, with 9 positions matching TRBD2. V lost 1 base and J lost 7; bases outside the gene matches: 8. The CDR3 is 16 amino acids. Germline CDR1 and CDR2: MGHDK and SYGVNS. The CDR3 sequence is CASSESGSGSENEQFF. The CDR3 region has the DNA TGTGCCAGCAGTGAATCTGGTAGCGGGAGTGAAAATGAGCAGTTCTTC.

The gene calls are TRBV18 and TRBJ1-2; 8 bases match TRBD1. The CDR3 spans 18 residues. From germline, CDR1 is KGHSH and CDR2 LQKENI. V lost 4 bases, J lost 3 bases, and 16 bases stayed unmatched. The CDR3 coding sequence is TGTGCCAGCTCACTCTGGCCGACTAGACAGGGGAAAGACTATGGCTACACCTTC. Residues: CASSLWPTRQGKDYGYTF.

The rearrangement links TRBV23-1 to TRBJ2-7; 10 bases map to TRBD1. TRBV23-1 counts as an open reading frame of uncertain function. The V gene end was trimmed by 0 bases and the J gene end by 2 bases; junction bases not matched to a gene: 13. CDR3 size: 19 residues. The CDR3 loop is CASSQSNLAGQGTTYEQYF. CDR3 sequence (DNA): TGCGCCAGCAGTCAATCTAATTTGGCGGGACAGGGGACAACCTACGAGCAGTACTTC.